The T cell receptor (beta chain) described here comes from a study of blood T cell repertoires in COVID-19. V trimming: 3 bases; J trimming: 6 bases; junction bases outside the gene matches: 2. Germline CDR1 reads LGHDT; CDR2 reads YNNKEL (reference sequence). This CDR3 is built from 12 residues. The assay was immunoSEQ multiplex PCR, and TCRdb's table has in-frame clones only and misses some. This sample has 50,000 to 70,000 clones, with 88% found just once. Input material: peripheral blood. The gene calls are TRBV3-1 (or the pseudogene TRBV3-2) and TRBJ2-7; 7 nucleotides agree with TRBD2. This TCR derives from a woman in her sixties or seventies with active COVID-19. The DNA of the CDR3 is TGTGCCAGCAGCCAGGGGAGGGCCGAGCAGTACTTC. Translating gives CASSQGRAEQYF.